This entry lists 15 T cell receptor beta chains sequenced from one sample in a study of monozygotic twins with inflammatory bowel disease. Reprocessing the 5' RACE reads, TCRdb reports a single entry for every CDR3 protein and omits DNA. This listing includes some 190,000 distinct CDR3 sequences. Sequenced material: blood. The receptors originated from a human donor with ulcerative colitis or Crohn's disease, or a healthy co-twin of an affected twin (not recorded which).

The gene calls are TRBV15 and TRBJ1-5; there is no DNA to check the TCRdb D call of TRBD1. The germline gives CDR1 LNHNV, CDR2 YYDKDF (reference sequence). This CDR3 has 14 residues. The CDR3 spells CATTTGGRNQPQHF.

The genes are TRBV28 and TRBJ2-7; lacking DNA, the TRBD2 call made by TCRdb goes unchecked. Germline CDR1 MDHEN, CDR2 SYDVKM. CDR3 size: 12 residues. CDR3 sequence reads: CASSVTSSEQYF.

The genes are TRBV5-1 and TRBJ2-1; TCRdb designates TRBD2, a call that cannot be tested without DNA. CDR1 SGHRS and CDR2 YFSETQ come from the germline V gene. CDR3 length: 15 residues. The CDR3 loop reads CASSPGGAVYNEQFF.

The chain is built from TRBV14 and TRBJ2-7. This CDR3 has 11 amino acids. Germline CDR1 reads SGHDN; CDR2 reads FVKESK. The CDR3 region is CASSQGLEQYF.

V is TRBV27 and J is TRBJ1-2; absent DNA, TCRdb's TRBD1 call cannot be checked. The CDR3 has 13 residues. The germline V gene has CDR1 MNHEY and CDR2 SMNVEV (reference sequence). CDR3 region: CASSLGPGTGYTF.

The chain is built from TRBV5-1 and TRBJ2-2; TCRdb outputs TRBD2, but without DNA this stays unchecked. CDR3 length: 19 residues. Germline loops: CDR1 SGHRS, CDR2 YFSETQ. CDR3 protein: CASSPFPGTSGSKTGELFF.

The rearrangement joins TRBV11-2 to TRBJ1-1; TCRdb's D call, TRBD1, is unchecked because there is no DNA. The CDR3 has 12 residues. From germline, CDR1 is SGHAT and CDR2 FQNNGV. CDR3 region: CASSLVAPRAFF.

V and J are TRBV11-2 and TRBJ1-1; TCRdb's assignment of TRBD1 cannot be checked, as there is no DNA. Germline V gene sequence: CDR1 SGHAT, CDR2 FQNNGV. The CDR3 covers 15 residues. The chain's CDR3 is CASSIGTGSGTEAFF. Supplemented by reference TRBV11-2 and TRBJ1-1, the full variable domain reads EAGVAQSPRYKIIEKRQSVAFWCNPISGHATLYWYQQILGQGPKLLIQFQNNGVVDDSQLPKDRFSAERLKGVDSTLKIQPAKLEDSAVYLCASSIGTGSGTEAFFGQGTRLTVV.

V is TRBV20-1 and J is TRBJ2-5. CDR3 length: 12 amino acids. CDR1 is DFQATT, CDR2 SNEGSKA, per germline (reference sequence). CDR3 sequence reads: CSARSGKETQYF.

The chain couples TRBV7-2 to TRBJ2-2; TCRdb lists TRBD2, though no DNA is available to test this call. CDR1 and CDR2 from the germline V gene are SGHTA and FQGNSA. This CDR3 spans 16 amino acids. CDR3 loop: CASSPTTSRGAGELFF.

The CDR3 here is CSARSSAKRRLSTDTQYF. The chain has TRBV20-1 and TRBJ2-3; the D call of TRBD2 rests on TCRdb alone, since no DNA is present to check it. CDR3 size: 18 residues. Germline V gene data show CDR1 as DFQATT and CDR2 as SNEGSKA (reference sequence).

CDR3 in amino acids: CASSVSGGFSNEQFF. V usage is TRBV2 and J usage is TRBJ2-1; TCRdb proposes TRBD2, but this gene call is untestable without DNA. The CDR3 extends over 15 amino acids. The germline V gene has CDR1 SNHLY and CDR2 FYNNEI.

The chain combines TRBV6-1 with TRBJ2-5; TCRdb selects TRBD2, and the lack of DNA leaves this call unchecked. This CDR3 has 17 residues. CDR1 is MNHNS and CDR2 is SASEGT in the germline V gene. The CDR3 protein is CASSEGGGLAGGETQYF.

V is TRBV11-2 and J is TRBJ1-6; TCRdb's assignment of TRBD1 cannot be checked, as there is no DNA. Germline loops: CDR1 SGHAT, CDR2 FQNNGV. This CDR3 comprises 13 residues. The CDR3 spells CASSPGDGSPLHF.

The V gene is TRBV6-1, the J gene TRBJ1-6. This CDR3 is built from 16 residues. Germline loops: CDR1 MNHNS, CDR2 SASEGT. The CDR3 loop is CASSPTWAPNNSPLHF.